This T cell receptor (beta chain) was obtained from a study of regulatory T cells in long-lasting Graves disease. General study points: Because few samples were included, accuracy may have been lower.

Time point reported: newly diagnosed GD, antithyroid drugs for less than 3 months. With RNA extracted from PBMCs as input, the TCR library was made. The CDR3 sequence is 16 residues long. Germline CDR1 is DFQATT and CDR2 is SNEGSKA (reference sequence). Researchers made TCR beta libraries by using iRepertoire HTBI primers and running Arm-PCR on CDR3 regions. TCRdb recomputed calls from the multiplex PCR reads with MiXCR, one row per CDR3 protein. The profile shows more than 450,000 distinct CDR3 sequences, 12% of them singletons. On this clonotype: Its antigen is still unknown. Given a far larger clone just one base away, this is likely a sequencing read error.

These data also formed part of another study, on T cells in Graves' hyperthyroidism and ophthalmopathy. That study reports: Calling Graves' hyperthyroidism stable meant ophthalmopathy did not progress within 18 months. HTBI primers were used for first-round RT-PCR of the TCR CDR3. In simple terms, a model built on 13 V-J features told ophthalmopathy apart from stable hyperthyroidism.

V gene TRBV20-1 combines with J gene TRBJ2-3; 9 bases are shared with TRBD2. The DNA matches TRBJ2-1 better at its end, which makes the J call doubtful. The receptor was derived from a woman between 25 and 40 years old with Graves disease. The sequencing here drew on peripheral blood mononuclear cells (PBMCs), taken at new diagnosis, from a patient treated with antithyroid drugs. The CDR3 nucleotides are TGCAGTGCTGAGGTCGGGTGGCTAGCGGGACACAATGGGCAGTTCTTC. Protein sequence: CSAEVGWLAGHNGQFF.